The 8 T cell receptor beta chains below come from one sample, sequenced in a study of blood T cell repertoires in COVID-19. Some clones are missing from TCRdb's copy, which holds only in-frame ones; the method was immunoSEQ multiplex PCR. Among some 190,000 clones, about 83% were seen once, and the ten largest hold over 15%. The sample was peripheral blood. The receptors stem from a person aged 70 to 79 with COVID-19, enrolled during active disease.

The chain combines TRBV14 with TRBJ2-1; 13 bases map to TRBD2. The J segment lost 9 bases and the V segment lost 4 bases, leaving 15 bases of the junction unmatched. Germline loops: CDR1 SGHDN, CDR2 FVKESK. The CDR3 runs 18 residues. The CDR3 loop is CASSLETSGRWRGIEQFF. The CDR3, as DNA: TGTGCCAGCAGCCTAGAGACTAGCGGGAGGTGGAGAGGGATTGAGCAGTTCTTC.

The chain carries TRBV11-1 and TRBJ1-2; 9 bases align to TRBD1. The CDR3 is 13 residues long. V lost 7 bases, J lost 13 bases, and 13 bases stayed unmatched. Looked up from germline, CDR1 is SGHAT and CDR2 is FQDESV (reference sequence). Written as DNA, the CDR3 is TGTGCCAGCACTGATCCGGGACAGGGCTCTGTCACCTTC. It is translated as CASTDPGQGSVTF.

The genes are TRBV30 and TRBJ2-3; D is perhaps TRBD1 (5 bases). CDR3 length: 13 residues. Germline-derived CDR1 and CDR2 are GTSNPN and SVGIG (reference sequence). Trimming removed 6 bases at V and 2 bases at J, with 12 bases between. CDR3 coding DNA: TGTGCCTGTCATGACAGCTTCACAGATACGCAGTATTTT. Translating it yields CACHDSFTDTQYF.

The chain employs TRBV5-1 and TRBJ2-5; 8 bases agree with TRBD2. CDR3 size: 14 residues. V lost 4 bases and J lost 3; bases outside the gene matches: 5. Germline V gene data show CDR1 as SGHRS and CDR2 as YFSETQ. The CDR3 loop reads CASSARRGEETQYF. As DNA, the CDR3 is TGCGCCAGCAGCGCCCGGCGGGGGGAAGAGACCCAGTACTTC.

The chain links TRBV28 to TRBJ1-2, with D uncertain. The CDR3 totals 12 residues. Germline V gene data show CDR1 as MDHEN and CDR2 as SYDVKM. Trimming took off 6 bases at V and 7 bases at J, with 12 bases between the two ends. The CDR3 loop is CASSLTRGGYTF. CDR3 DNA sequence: TGTGCCAGCAGCTTGACGCGAGGTGGCTACACCTTC.

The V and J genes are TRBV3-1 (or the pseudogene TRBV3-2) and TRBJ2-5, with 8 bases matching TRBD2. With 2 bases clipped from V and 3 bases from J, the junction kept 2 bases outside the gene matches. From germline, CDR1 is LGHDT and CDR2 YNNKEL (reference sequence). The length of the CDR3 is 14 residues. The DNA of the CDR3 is TGTGCCAGCAGCCAACGGGGGGGCAAAGAGACCCAGTACTTC. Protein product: CASSQRGGKETQYF.

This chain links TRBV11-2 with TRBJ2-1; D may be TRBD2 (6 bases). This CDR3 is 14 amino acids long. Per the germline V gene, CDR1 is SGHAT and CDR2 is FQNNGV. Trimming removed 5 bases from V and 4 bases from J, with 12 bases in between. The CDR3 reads CASSPLGGYNEQFF. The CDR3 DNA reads TGTGCCAGCAGCCCTCTGGGGGGATACAATGAGCAGTTCTTC.

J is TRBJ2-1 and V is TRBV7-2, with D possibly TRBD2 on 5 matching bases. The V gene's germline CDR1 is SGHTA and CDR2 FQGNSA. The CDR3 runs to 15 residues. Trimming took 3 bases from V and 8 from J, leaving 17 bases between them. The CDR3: CASSFWGREIDEQFF. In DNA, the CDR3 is TGTGCCAGCAGCTTCTGGGGTAGGGAGATTGATGAGCAGTTCTTC.